The entry below describes one T cell receptor beta chain. Its target is not known. Germline is not matched at one junction end, which may reflect a read error. The data were taken from a study of OX40 agonist ivuxolimab in advanced cancers. Study-wide context: Of mixed ages from about 20 to 85 and averaging about 65 years, the group was over 80% male. The study, taken as a whole, reports: Relatively little clonal expansion, among the lowest observed, appeared in partial responders at 0.1-3.0 mg/kg. On average, CD8+ T cells had more expanded clones than CD4+.

Assay used: immunoSEQ multiplex PCR; TCRdb lists only in-frame clones, some missing. The repertoire holds fewer than 85,000 clones, with about 92% as singletons. The CDR3 has 13 amino acids. In germline, CDR1 is SNHLY, CDR2 FYNNEI. The sampling schedule covered blood at baseline, cycle 4 day 1, and cycle 7 day 1. The rearrangement uses TRBV2 and TRBJ2-7; a possible D gene is TRBD1 (5 bases). The input for sequencing was CD4+ or CD8+ T cells sorted from blood, taken in a trial of the OX40 agonist ivuxolimab. This receptor was taken from an adult with an advanced solid tumor such as melanoma, head and neck, liver or kidney cancer. CDR3 DNA: TGTGCCAACAGTCAGGGCAGCTCCTACGAGCAGTACTTC. Its protein is CANSQGSSYEQYF.